What follows describes a single TCR beta chain. Its target is unknown. The ends lost 6 bases at V and 7 bases at J; junction bases unmatched: 7. Germline V gene lookup returns CDR1 DFQATT and CDR2 SNEGSKA (reference sequence). The CDR3 covers 12 residues. The data are from a study of blood T cells in healthy people across ages. Combining a sample-barcoded 5' primer with a J-beta primer mix, a second PCR ran for 7 to 11 cycles. Each CDR3 protein is one row after TCRdb ran MiXCR on the 5' RACE reads. The sample has hundreds of thousands of distinct CDR3 sequences, 35% to 50% seen once; the top ten hold around 30%. General study findings and limits: Among long-lived donors, naive CD4+ cells were more numerous and diversity higher than in aged donors.

This sequence was found in a man at least 80 years old in good health. The chain combines TRBV20-1 with TRBJ2-5; TRBD2 matches 8 bases. The sample taken for sequencing was blood. CDR3 bases: TGCAGTGCCCCCCGGGGGGGAGGGACCCAGTACTTC. Its translation is CSAPRGGGTQYF.